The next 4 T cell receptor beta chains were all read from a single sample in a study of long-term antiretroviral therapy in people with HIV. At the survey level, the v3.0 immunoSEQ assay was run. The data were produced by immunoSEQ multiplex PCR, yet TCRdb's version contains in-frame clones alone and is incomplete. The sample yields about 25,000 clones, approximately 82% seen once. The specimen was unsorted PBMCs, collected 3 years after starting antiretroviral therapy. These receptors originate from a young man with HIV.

This CDR3 reads CASSSQGGGVYNSPLHF. CDR3 nucleotide sequence: TGTGCCAGCAGTTCCCAGGGTGGAGGCGTTTATAATTCACCCCTCCACTTT. The chain recombines TRBV25-1 with TRBJ1-6, with a weak D call TRBD1 (5 bases). The CDR3 covers 17 residues. The germline V gene has CDR1 MGHDK and CDR2 SYGVNS. The V gene lost 5 bases and the J gene lost 4 bases, with 18 bases spanning the gap.

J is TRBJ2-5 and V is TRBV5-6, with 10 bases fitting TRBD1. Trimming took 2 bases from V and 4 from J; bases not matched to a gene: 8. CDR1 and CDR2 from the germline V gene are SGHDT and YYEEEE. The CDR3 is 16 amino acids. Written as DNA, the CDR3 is TGTGCCAGCAGCTTAACCGGGACAGGGGTCGGAGAGACCCAGTACTTC. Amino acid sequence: CASSLTGTGVGETQYF.

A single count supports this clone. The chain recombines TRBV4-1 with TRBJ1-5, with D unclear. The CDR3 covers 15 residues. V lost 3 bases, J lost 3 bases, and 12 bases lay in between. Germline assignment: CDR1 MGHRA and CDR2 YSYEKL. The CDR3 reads CASSQVEADNQPQHF. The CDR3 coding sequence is TGCGCCAGCAGCCAGGTAGAGGCAGACAATCAGCCCCAGCATTTT.

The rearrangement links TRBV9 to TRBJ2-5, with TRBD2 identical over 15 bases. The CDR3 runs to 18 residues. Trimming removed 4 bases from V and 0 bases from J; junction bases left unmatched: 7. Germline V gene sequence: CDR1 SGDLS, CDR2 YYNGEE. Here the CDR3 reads CASSIGTSGGTNQETQYF. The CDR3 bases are TGTGCCAGCAGCATCGGGACTAGCGGGGGGACAAACCAAGAGACCCAGTACTTC.